This T cell receptor beta chain was sequenced during a study of graft-versus-host responses after intestinal transplantation. Study-wide context: Every one of the recipients received anti-thymocyte globulin induction and afterwards took tacrolimus and steroids for around 3 years.

As to this clone: As yet, its antigen is unknown.

The study, taken as a whole, reports: Graft-donor T cell macrochimerism in patients accompanied high graft-versus-host to host-versus-graft clonal ratios in allografts.

Produced via immunoSEQ multiplex PCR; TCRdb's table is partial and in-frame only. The sample has roughly 97,000 clones, approximately 90% seen once. V lost 1 base to trimming and J lost 5 bases, with 9 bases between them. CDR1 is MGHDK, CDR2 SYGVNS, per germline. The CDR3 is made up of 14 amino acids. The sample in question was PBMCs, obtained roughly 450 days after intestinal transplant. The chain couples TRBV25-1 to TRBJ1-5, with unresolved D. This receptor was obtained from a human patient who received an intestinal transplant, so some T cells may come from the graft donor. This chain's CDR3 is CASSESGMDQPQHF. The CDR3 DNA sequence: TGTGCCAGCAGTGAATCTGGGATGGATCAGCCCCAGCATTTT.